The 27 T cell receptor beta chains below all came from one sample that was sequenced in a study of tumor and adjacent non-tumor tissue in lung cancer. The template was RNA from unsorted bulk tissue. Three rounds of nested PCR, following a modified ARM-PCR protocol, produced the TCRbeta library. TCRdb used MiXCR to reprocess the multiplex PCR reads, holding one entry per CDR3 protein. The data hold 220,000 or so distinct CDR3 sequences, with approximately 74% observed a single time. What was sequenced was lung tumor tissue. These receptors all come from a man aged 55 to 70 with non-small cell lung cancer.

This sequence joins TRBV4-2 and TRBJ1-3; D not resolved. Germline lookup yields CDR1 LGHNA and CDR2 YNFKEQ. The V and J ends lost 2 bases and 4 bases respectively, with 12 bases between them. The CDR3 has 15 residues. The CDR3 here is CASSQYRLMGNTIYF. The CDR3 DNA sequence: TGTGCCAGCAGCCAATACCGCCTCATGGGAAACACCATATATTTT.

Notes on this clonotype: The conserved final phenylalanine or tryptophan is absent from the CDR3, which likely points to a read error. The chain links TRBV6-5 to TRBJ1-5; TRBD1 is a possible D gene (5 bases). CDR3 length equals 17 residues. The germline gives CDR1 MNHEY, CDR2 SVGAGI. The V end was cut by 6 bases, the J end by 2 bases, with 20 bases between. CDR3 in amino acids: CASSPTAPRVGNQPQHL. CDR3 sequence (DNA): TGTGCCAGCAGCCCAACCGCTCCCAGGGTGGGCAATCAGCCCCAGCATCTT.

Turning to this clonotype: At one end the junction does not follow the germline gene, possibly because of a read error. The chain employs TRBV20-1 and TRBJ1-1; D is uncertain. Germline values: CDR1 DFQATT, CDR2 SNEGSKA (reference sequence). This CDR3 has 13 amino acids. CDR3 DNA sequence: TGCAGTGCTAGATCACGTCAGAGCATTGAAGCTCTCTTT. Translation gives CSARSRQSIEALF.

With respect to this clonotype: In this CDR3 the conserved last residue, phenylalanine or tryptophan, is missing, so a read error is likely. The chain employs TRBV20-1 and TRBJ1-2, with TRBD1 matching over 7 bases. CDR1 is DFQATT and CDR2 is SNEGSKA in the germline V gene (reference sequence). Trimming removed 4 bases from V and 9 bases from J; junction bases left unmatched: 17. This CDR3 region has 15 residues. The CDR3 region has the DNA TGCAGTGCTAAATCTACAGGGGTTCAGGGCAATTGCTACACCATC. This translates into CSAKSTGVQGNCYTI.

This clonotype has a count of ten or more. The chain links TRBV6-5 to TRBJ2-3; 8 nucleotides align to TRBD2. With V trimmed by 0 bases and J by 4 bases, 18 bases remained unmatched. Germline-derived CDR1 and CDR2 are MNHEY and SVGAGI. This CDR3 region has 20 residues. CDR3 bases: TGTGCCAGCAGTTACTCGCGTGCCTCATCTGCGGGAGGAAGGCCAGATACGCAGTATTTT. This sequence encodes CASSYSRASSAGGRPDTQYF.

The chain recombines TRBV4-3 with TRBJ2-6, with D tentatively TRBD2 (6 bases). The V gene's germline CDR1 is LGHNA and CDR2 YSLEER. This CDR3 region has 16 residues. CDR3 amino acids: CTSSQGAVSGANVLTF. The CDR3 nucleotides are TGCACTAGCAGCCAAGGGGCGGTGTCTGGGGCCAACGTCCTGACTTTC.

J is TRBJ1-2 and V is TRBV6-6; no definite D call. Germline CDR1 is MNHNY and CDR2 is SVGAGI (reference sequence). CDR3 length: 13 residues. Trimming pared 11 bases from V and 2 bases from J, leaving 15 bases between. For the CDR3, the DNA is TGTGCCGCTATTAGGGCCTTAAACTATGGCTACACCTTC. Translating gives CAAIRALNYGYTF.

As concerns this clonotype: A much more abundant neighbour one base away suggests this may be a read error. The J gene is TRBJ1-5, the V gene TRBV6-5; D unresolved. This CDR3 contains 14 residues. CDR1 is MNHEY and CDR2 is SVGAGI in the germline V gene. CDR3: CTSSYGQSNQPQHF. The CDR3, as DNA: TGTACCAGCAGTTACGGTCAGAGCAATCAGCCCCAGCATTTT.

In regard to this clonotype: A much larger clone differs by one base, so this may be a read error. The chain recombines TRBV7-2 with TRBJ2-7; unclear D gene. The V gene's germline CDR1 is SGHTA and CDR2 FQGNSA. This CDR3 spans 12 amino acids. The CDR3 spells CASSLRIAEHYF. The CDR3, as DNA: TGTGCCAGCAGCTTAAGGATCGCCGAGCACTACTTC.

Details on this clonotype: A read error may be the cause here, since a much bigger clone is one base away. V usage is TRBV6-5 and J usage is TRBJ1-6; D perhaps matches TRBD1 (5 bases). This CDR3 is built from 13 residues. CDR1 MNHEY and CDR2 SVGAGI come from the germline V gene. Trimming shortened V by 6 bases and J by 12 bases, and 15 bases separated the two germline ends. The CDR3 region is CASSPRQPLPLHF. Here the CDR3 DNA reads TGTGCCAGCAGCCCCCGACAGCCCCTACCCCTCCACTTT.

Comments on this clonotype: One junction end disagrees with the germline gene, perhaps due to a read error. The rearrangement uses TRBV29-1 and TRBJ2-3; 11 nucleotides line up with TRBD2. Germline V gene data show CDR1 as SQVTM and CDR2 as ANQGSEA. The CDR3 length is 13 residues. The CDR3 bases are TGCAGCGTAACTAGCGGGGGCATAGATACGCGGTATTTT. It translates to CSVTSGGIDTRYF.

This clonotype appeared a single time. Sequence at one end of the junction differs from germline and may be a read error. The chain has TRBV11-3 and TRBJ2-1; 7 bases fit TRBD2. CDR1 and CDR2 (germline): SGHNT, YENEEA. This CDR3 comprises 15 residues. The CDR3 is CTSSVRASGDNEQFF. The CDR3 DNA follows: TGTACCAGCAGCGTCCGGGCTAGCGGAGACAATGAGCAGTTCTTC.

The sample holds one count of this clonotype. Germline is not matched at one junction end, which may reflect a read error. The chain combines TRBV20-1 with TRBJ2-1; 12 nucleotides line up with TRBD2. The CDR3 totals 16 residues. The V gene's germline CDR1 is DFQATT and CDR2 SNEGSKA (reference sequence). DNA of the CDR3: TGCAGTGCTAGGGAGGGACTAGCGGGTGGGGGCAATGAGCAATTCTTC. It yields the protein CSAREGLAGGGNEQFF.

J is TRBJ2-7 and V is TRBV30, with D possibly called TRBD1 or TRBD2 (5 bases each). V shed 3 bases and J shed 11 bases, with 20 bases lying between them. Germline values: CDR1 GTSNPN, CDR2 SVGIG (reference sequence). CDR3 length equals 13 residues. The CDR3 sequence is CAWSRPGTTTKYF. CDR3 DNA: TGTGCCTGGAGCCGCCCCGGGACGACGACGAAGTACTTC.

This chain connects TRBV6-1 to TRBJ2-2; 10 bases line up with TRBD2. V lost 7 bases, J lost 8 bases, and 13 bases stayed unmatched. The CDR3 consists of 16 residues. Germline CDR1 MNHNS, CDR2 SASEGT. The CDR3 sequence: CASKRLAGSGTGELFF. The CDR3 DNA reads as TGTGCCAGCAAGAGACTAGCGGGTTCAGGCACAGGGGAGCTGTTTTTT.

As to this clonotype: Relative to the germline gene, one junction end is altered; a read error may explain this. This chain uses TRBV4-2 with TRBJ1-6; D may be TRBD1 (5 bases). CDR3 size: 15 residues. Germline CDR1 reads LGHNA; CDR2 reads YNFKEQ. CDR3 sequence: CASNQAHGAGLPLHF. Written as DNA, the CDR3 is TGTGCCAGCAACCAAGCTCACGGGGCAGGTTTACCCCTCCACTTT.

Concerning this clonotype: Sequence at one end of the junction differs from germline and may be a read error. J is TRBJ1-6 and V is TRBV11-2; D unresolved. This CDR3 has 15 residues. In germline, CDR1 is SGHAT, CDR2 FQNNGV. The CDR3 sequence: CVSSLESGGASPLHF. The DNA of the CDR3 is TGCGTCAGCAGCTTAGAGTCAGGAGGCGCTTCACCCCTCCACTTT.

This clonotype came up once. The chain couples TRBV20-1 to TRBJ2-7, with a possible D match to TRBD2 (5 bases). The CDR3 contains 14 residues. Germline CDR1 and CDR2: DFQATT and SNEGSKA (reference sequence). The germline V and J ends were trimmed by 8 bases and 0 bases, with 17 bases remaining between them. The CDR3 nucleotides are TGCAGTACTCCCGAAACTAGTAGCTCCTACGAGCAGTACTTC. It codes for CSTPETSSSYEQYF.

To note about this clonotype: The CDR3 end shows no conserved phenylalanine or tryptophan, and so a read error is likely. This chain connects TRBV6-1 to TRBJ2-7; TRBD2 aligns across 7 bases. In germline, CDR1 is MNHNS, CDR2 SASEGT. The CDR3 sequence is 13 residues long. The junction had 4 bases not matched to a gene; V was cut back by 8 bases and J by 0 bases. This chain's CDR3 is CASGRAVSYEQYL. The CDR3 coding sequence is TGTGCCAGCGGGAGGGCCGTCTCCTACGAGCAGTACTTG.

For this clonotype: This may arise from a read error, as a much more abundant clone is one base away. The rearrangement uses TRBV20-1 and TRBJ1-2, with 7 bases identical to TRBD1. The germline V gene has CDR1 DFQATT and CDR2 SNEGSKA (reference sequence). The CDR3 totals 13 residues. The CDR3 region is CSARVRGNYCYTF. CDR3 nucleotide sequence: TGCAGTGCTAGAGTCAGGGGGAACTATTGCTACACCTTC.

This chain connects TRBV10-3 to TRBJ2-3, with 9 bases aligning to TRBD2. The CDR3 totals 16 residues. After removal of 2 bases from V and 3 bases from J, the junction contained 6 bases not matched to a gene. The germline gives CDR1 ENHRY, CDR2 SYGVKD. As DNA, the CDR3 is TGTGCCATCAGTGAGCCGGCGGGGGGGCTGACAGATACGCAGTATTTT. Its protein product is CAISEPAGGLTDTQYF.

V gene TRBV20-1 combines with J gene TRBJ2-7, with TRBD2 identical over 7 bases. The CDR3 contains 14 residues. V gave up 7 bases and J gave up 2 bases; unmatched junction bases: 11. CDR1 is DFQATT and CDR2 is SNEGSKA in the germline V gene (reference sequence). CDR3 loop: CSVLGLAETYEQYF. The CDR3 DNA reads TGCAGTGTCCTGGGGCTAGCGGAAACCTACGAGCAGTACTTC.

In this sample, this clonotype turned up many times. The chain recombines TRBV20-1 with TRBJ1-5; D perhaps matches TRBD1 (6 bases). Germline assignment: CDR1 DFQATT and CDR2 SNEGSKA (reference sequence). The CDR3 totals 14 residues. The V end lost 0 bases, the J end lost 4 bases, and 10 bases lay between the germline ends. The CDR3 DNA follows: TGCAGTGCTAGAGATGGGCAGGGGAATCAGCCCCAGCATTTT. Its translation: CSARDGQGNQPQHF.

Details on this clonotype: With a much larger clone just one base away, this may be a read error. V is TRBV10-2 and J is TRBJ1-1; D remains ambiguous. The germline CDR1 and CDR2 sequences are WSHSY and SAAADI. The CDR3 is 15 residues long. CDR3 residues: CASSGSGSLVAETFF. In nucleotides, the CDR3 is TGCGCCAGCAGTGGATCGGGCAGCCTTGTGGCTGAAACTTTCTTT.

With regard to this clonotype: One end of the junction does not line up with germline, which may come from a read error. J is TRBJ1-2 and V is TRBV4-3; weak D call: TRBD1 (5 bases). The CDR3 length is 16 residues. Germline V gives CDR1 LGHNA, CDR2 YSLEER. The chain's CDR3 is CASIQDHARDPYGYTF. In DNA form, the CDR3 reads TGCGCCAGCATCCAAGATCACGCACGGGACCCATATGGCTACACCTTC.

The CDR3 DNA reads as TGTGCCAGCAGTGATACCTGGACCGCTAGGGCCCAGTACTTC. It codes for CASSDTWTARAQYF. The chain employs TRBV6-5 and TRBJ2-5; no clear D. The V gene's germline CDR1 is MNHEY and CDR2 SVGAGI. This CDR3 spans 14 amino acids. The ends were cut back, 5 bases at V and 9 bases at J, with 19 bases in the middle.

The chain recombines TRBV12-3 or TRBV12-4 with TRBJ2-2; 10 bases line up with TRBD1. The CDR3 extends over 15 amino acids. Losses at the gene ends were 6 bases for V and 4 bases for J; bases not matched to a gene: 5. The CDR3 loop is CASRGQGIITGELFF. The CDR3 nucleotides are TGTGCCAGCAGGGGACAGGGGATAATCACCGGGGAGCTGTTTTTT.